Sequencing of this TCR beta chain was carried out in a study of CXCR3-negative and CXCR3-positive naive CD8 T cells. Among CD8+ T cells, naive ones were CD45RO-CCR7+CD27+CD95-. Notes on the study in general: CXCR3-positive naive cells carried more hydrophobic TRB CDR3s than CXCR3-negative naive cells did. Relative to memory CD8+ cells, whose diversity was much lower, both naive subsets had comparably high diversity. Naive subsets displayed similar surface CD5, and TCR strength was inferred from TRB CDR3 properties.

According to its frequency, this clonotype is medium-sized (0.01 to 0.1%). Its matching antigen is unknown. The CDR3 length is 17 residues. The germline CDR1 and CDR2 sequences are SQVTM and ANQGSEA. 5' RACE with UMI labels generated the TRB cDNA libraries. TCRdb reprocessed the 5' RACE reads and stores each CDR3 protein as one record, lacking DNA. The repertoire shows 5,000 to 6,500 distinct CDR3 sequences; the top ten hold roughly 1.5%. The clonotype was recovered from a human donor in good health. Some clones in this sample may be carry-over from other donors' samples. The sequenced sample consisted of naive CXCR3+ CD8+ T cells from blood. Subset denoted: CD45RO-CCR7+CD27+CD95- naive CD8+ T cells expressing CXCR3 (TNR3+). The V and J genes are TRBV29-1 and TRBJ2-3; checking the TCRdb D call of TRBD2 is not possible without DNA. CDR3: CSVESWGLAASTDTQYF.